This is a list of T cell receptor beta chains from one sample in a study of patients and donors after allogeneic stem cell transplantation. Each CDR3 protein is one row after TCRdb ran MiXCR on the RT-PCR reads. The profile shows 400,000 to 500,000 distinct CDR3 sequences, roughly 17% of them singletons. The sample taken for sequencing was blood, either unsorted or a sorted T cell fraction (not recorded which). The receptors were gathered from a human donor who was either an allogeneic HSCT recipient or a stem cell or donor lymphocyte infusion donor (not recorded which). It is not recorded whose cells these are; they may come from a transplant donor. The CDR3 runs from the conserved cysteine through the conserved F or W. The D gene is left open where the match is weak. Clone size, where shown, is once, few, many, or a class for clones that have expanded.

j_gene,v_gene,abundance,d_gene,CDR3nt,CDR3aa
TRBJ2-1,TRBV19,many,.,TGTGCCAGTAGTATAGGGATGGGCAGCGGATTCAATGAGCAGTTCTTC,CASSIGMGSGFNEQFF
TRBJ2-6,TRBV20-1,few,.,TGCAGTGCTAGACTCAGCACTGGGGCCAACGTCCTGACTTTC,CSARLSTGANVLTF
TRBJ2-2,TRBV30,.,.,TGTGCCTGGAGAGAAATTCCCACCGGGGAGCTGTTTTTT,CAWREIPTGELFF
TRBJ2-2,TRBV12-3/TRBV12-4,few,TRBD2,TGTGCCAGCAGTCGCGGGGGGGAGAACACCGGGGAGCTGTTTTTT,CASSRGGENTGELFF
TRBJ1-2,TRBV7-9,many,.,TGTGCCAGCAGCTTACCGGACCTATATGGCTACACCTTC,CASSLPDLYGYTF
TRBJ2-7,TRBV15,few,.,TGTGCCACCAGCACAGGCTCCTACGAGCAGTACTTC,CATSTGSYEQYF
TRBJ1-1,TRBV12-3/TRBV12-4,few,.,TGTGCCAGCACCTCAACCAGGGAAGGAGCTTTCTTT,CASTSTREGAFF
TRBJ1-1,TRBV12-3/TRBV12-4,many,TRBD1,TGTGCCAGCAGTCAGGACAGGGGAATCGGGTCGACTCCTGAAGCTTTCTTT,CASSQDRGIGSTPEAFF
TRBJ1-2,TRBV5-1,.,.,TGCGCCAGCAGCCCGGACGGTACCAATGGCTACACCTTC,CASSPDGTNGYTF
TRBJ1-2,TRBV5-1,few,.,TGCGCCAGCAGCGAAGGCGGGGGCATCGATGGCTACACCTTC,CASSEGGGIDGYTF
TRBJ2-1,TRBV5-1,few,TRBD2,TGCGCCAGCAGCCATAGCGGGATAGGGAACAATGAGCAGTTCTTC,CASSHSGIGNNEQFF
TRBJ1-5,TRBV25-1,many,.,TGTGCCAGCAGCCCCGACAAGGGGGGCAATCAGCCCCAGCATTTT,CASSPDKGGNQPQHF
TRBJ1-1,TRBV27,few,.,TGTGCCAGCACCTCGGGGGCCCTGAACACTGAAGCTTTCTTT,CASTSGALNTEAFF
TRBJ2-5,TRBV25-1,.,.,TGTGCCAGCAGTGACCTTTCGTACCAAGAGACCCAGTACTTC,CASSDLSYQETQYF
TRBJ1-5,TRBV7-2,many,TRBD1,TGTGCCAGCAGCTTAGAGGGGACAGGGAATCAGCCCCAGCATTTT,CASSLEGTGNQPQHF
TRBJ2-2,TRBV24-1,many,.,TGTGCCACCAGCCGAGAGGGTATGAACACCGGGGAGCTGTTTTTT,CATSREGMNTGELFF
TRBJ2-7,TRBV28,.,.,TGTGCCAGCAGTGGGCAGGGGAGAGGCTCTTACGAGCAGTACTTC,CASSGQGRGSYEQYF
TRBJ2-1,TRBV11-2,few,TRBD2,TGTGCCAGCAGCCGACCGACTAGCGGGATTGGCCCCTACAATGAGCAGTTCTTC,CASSRPTSGIGPYNEQFF
TRBJ1-5,TRBV20-1,.,TRBD1,TGCAGTGCAAGACAGGGGAACGCTCAGCCCCAGCATTTT,CSARQGNAQPQHF
TRBJ2-2,TRBV7-7,.,TRBD2,TGTGCTAGCAGCCCTGGACTAGCAAGGCCCGGGTTCGCGAACACCGGGGAGCTGTTTTTT,CASSPGLARPGFANTGELFF
TRBJ1-2,TRBV19,many,TRBD1,TGTGCCAGTAGCCTGGGACAGGGTAGCGGCTACACCTTC,CASSLGQGSGYTF
TRBJ2-5,TRBV14,few,.,TGTGCCAGCAGCCGACGACATTGGAGTCCCTCGAACCAAGAGACCCAGTACTTC,CASSRRHWSPSNQETQYF
TRBJ2-1,TRBV11-1,few,TRBD2,TGTGCCAGCAGCTACCTACGGACTAGCGGGAGTAGGAGGAATGAGCAGTTCTTC,CASSYLRTSGSRRNEQFF
TRBJ2-1,TRBV6-2/TRBV6-3,.,TRBD2,TGTGCCAGCAGGGAGACTAGCAACAATGAGCAGTTCTTC,CASRETSNNEQFF
TRBJ1-2,TRBV6-1,.,.,TGTGCCAGCAGGCGGGAGGTCAGGGTTGACTATGGCTACACCTTC,CASRREVRVDYGYTF
TRBJ2-5,TRBV9,.,TRBD2,TGTGCCAGCAGCTCTCGACTAGCGGGGATGACCCAGTACTTC,CASSSRLAGMTQYF
TRBJ1-5,TRBV12-3/TRBV12-4,few,.,TGTGCCAGTCTGTCGGGAGGCCGGGGTTTAGGACAGCCCCAGCATTTT,CASLSGGRGLGQPQHF
TRBJ1-1,TRBV6-1,many,.,TGTGCCAGCGGGGATAGACGGGGCAGGAACACTGAAGCTTTCTTT,CASGDRRGRNTEAFF
TRBJ2-7,TRBV6-1,.,.,TGTGCCAGCAGGAAACCTGTTACCTACGAGCAGTACTTC,CASRKPVTYEQYF